The clone carrying this T cell receptor beta chain was counted many times. The study extracted blood RNA from unsorted whole blood and also extracted germline DNA. This sample was taken from a study of tumor-infiltrating lymphocytes in primary liver carcinoma. The germline gives CDR1 SQVTM, CDR2 ANQGSEA. CDR3 length: 13 amino acids. Germline trimming cut 4 bases from V and 9 bases from J; bases unmatched to any gene: 9. cDNA specific to TCR beta was made from 500 to 650 ng of total RNA, with a constant-region primer employed for priming. Researchers made the TCR beta libraries by running three nested multiplex PCR rounds with slightly modified ARM-PCR. Each of the first two PCR rounds ran roughly 10 cycles with TRBV1-TRBV30 forward and C-beta reverse primers. TCRdb passed the multiplex PCR reads through MiXCR, listing each CDR3 protein once. The profile shows 330,000 or so distinct CDR3 sequences, about 65% of them singletons.

This sequence originates from a man between 35 and 55 years old with primary liver carcinoma and hepatitis B virus infection. The sample consisted of peripheral blood. The chain recombines TRBV29-1 with TRBJ2-1; 7 nucleotides agree with TRBD1. Written as DNA, the CDR3 is TGCAGCGTTGGCCGACAGGGCTCCGGTGAGCAGTTCTTC. Protein: CSVGRQGSGEQFF.